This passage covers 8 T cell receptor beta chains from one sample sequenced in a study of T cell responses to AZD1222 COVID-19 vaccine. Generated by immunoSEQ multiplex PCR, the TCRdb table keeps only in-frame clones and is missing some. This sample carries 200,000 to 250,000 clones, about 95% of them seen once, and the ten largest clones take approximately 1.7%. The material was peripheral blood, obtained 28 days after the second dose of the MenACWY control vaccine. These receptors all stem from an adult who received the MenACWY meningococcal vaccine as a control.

CDR3 in amino acids: CSGKNLGEQYF. DNA of the CDR3: TGCAGCGGTAAGAACCTAGGCGAGCAGTACTTC. The chain is built from TRBV29-1 and TRBJ2-7; no firm D call. The CDR3 spans 11 residues. V shed 7 bases and J shed 6 bases, with 13 bases lying between them. CDR1 is SQVTM and CDR2 is ANQGSEA in the germline V gene.

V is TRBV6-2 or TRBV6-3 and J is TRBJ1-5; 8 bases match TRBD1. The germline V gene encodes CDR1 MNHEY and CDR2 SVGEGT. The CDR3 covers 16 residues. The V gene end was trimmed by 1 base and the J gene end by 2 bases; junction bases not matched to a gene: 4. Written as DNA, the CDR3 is TGTGCCAGCAGTTACTGGACAGGGCGAGGCAATCAGCCCCAGCATTTT. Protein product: CASSYWTGRGNQPQHF.

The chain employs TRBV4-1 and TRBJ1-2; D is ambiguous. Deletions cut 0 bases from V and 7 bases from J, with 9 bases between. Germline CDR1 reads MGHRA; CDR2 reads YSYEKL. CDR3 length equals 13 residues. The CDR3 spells CASSQDGQFGYTF. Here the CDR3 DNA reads TGCGCCAGCAGCCAAGATGGGCAATTTGGCTACACCTTC.

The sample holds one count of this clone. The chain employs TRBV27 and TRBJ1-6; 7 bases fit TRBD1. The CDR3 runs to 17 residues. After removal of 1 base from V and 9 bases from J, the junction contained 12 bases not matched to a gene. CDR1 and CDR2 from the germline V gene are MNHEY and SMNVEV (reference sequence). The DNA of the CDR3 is TGTGCCAGCAGTTTATGGAACCCGGGACAGAGGGGTTCACCCCTCCACTTT. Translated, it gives CASSLWNPGQRGSPLHF.

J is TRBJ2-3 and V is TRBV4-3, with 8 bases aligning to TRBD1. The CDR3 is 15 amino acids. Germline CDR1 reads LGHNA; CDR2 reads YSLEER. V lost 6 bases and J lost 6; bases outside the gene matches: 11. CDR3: CASSDGTGGQDTQYF. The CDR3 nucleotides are TGCGCCAGCAGTGACGGGACAGGTGGCCAGGATACGCAGTATTTT.

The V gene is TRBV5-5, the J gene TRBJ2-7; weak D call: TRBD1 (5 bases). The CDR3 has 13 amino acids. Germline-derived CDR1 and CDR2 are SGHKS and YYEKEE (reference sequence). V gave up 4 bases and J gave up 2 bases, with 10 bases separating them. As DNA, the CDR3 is TGTGCCAGCAGCCCAGACAGCCCCTACGAGCAGTACTTC. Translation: CASSPDSPYEQYF.

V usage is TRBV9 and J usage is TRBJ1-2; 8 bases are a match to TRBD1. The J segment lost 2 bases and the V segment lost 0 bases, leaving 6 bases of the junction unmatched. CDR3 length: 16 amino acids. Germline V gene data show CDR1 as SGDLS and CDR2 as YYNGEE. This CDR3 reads CASSVGTTGGNYGYTF. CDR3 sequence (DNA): TGTGCCAGCAGCGTAGGAACCACAGGGGGAAACTATGGCTACACCTTC.

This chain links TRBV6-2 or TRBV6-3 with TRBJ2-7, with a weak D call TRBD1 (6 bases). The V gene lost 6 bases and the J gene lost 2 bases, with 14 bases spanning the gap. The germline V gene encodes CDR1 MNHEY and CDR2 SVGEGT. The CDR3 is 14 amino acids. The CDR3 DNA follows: TGTGCCAGCAGCTCTTCCGGGACAACCTACGAGCAGTACTTC. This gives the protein CASSSSGTTYEQYF.